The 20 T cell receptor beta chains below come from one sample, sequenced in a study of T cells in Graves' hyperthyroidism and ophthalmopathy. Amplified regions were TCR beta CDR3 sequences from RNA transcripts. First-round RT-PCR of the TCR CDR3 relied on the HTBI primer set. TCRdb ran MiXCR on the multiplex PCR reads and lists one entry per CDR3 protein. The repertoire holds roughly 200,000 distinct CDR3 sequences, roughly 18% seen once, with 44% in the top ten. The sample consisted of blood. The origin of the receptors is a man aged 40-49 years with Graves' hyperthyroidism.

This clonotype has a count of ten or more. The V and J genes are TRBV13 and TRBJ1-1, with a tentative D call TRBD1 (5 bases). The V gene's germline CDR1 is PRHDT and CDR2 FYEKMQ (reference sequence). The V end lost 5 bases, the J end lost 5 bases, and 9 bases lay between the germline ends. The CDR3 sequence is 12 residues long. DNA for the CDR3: TGTGCCAGCAGCAACCGGGGGACTGAAGCTTTCTTT. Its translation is CASSNRGTEAFF. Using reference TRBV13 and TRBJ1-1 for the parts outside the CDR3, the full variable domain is AAGVIQSPRHLIKEKRETATLKCYPIPRHDTVYWYQQGPGQDPQFLISFYEKMQSDKGSIPDRFSAQQFSDYHSELNMSSLELGDSALYFCASSNRGTEAFFGQGTRLTVV.

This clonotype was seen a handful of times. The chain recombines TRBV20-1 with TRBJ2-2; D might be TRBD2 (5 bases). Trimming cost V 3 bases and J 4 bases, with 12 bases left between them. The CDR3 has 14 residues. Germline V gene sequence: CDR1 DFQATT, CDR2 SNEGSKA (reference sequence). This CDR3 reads CSASRLAGTGELFF. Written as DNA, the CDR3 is TGCAGTGCTAGCCGGCTAGCAGGCACCGGGGAGCTGTTTTTT.

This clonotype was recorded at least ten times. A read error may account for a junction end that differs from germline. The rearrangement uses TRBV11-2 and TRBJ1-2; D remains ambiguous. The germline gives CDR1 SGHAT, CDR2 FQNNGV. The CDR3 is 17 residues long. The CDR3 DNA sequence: TGTGCCAGCAGCATAGACTATCTCCTGCAAGCTAACTATGGCTACACCTTC. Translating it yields CASSIDYLLQANYGYTF.

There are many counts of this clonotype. The DNA of the CDR3 is TGTGCCAGCAGTCGCGGGGGGGCTCGGGAGACCCAGTACTTC. Its translation is CASSRGGARETQYF. The chain joins TRBV28 to TRBJ2-5; 9 bases agree with TRBD2. The CDR3 spans 14 residues. Germline values: CDR1 MDHEN, CDR2 SYDVKM. Trimming took 5 bases from V and 5 from J; bases not matched to a gene: 6. Looking up the rest from reference TRBV28 and TRBJ2-5 gives the full variable domain: DVKVTQSSRYLVKRTGEKVFLECVQDMDHENMFWYRQDPGLGLRLIYFSYDVKMKEKGDIPEGYSVSREKKERFSLILESASTNQTSMYLCASSRGGARETQYFGPGTRLLVL.

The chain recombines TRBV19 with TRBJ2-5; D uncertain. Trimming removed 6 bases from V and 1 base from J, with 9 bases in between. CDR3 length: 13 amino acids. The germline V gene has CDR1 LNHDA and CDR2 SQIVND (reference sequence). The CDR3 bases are TGTGCCAGTAGAAGGAAAATCCAAGAGACCCAGTACTTC. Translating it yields CASRRKIQETQYF.

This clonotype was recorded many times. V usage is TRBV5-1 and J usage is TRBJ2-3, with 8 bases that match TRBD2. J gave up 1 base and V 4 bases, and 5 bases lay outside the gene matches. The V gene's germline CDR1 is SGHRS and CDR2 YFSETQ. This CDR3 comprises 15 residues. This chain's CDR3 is CASSNSGARTDTQYF. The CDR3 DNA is TGCGCCAGCAGCAATAGCGGGGCCCGCACAGATACGCAGTATTTT.

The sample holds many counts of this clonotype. The CDR3 loop reads CSVGQGSYEQYF. CDR3 sequence (DNA): TGCAGCGTGGGACAGGGCTCCTACGAGCAGTACTTC. The chain uses TRBV29-1 and TRBJ2-7; 9 bases are a match to TRBD1. This CDR3 has 12 residues. Germline CDR1 is SQVTM and CDR2 is ANQGSEA. Unmatched junction bases numbered 0, after V lost 6 bases and J lost 0 bases.

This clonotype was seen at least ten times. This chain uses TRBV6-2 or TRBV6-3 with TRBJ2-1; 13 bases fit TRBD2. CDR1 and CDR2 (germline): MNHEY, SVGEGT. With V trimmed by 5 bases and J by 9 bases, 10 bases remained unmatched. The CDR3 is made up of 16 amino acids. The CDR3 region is CASSTQGTSGDAEQFF. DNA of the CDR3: TGTGCCAGCAGTACTCAAGGGACTAGCGGGGACGCTGAGCAGTTCTTC.

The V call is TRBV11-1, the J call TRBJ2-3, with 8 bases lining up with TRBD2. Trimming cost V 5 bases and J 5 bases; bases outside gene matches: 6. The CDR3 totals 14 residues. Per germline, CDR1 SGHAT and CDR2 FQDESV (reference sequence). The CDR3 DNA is TGTGCCAGCAGCCGACCGGGAGGGCAAGATACGCAGTATTTT. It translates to CASSRPGGQDTQYF.

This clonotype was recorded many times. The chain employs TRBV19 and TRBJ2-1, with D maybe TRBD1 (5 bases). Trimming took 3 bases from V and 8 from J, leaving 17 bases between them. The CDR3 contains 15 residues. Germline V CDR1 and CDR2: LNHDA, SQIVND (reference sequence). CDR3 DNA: TGTGCCAGTAGTATCCGGGCAGGGCCTGGCCATGAGCAGTTCTTC. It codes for CASSIRAGPGHEQFF.

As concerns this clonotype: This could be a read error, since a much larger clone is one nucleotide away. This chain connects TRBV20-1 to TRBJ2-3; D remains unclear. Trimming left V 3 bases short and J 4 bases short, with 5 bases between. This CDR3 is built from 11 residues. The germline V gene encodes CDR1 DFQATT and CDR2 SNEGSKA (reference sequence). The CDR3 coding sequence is TGCAGTGCTAGTCGCTCAGATACGCAGTATTTT. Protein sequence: CSASRSDTQYF.

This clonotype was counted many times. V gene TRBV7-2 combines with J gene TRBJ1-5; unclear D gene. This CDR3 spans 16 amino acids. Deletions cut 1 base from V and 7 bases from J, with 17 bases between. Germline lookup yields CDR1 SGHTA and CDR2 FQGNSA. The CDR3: CASSLVEVVMGQPQHF. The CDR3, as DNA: TGTGCCAGCAGCTTAGTGGAGGTTGTGATGGGCCAGCCCCAGCATTTT.

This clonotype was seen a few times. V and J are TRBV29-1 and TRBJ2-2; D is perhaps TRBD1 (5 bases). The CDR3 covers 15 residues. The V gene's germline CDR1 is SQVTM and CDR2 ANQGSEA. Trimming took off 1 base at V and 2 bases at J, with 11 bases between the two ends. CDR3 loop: CSVEGSTVNTGELFF. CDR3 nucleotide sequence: TGCAGCGTTGAAGGATCGACAGTCAACACCGGGGAGCTGTTTTTT.

Written as DNA, the CDR3 is TGTGCCAGCAGTACTCCCTTCGGACTAGCGGGGGTCTACGAGCAGTACTTC. As protein: CASSTPFGLAGVYEQYF. The J gene is TRBJ2-7, the V gene TRBV28; 13 bases are a match to TRBD2. Trimming took 5 bases from V and 3 from J; bases not matched to a gene: 10. The CDR3 runs 17 residues. Germline-derived CDR1 and CDR2 are MDHEN and SYDVKM.

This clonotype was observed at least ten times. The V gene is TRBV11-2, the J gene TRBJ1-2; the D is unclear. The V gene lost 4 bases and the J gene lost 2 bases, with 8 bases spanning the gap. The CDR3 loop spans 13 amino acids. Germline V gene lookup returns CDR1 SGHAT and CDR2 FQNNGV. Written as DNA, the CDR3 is TGTGCCAGCAGCTCGTTTGCCAACTATGGCTACACCTTC. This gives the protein CASSSFANYGYTF.

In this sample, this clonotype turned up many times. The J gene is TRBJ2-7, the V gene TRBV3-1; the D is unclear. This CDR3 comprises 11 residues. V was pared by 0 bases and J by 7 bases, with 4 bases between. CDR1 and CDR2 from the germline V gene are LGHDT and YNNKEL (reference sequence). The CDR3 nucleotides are TGTGCCAGCAGCCAAGACTGGGAGCAGTACTTC. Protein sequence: CASSQDWEQYF.

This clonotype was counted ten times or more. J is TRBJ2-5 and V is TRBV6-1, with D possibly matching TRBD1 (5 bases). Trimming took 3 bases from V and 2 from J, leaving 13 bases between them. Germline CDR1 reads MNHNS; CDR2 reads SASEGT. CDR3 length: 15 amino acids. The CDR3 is CASSDHRQGQETQYF. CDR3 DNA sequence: TGTGCCAGCAGTGACCATAGGCAGGGACAAGAGACCCAGTACTTC.

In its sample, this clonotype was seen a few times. CDR3 nucleotides: TGCAGCGTTGAACTCGGGAGGTACACTGAAGCTTTCTTT. This translates into CSVELGRYTEAFF. The chain has TRBV29-1 and TRBJ1-1; D gene uncertain. The CDR3 covers 13 residues. V lost 2 bases to trimming and J lost 3 bases, with 10 bases between them. Germline loops: CDR1 SQVTM, CDR2 ANQGSEA.

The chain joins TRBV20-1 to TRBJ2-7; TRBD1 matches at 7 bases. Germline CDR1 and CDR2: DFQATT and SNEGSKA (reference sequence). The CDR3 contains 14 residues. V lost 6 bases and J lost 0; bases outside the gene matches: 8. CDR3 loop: CSALGTESSYEQYF. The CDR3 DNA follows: TGCAGTGCCCTTGGGACAGAGAGCTCCTACGAGCAGTACTTC.

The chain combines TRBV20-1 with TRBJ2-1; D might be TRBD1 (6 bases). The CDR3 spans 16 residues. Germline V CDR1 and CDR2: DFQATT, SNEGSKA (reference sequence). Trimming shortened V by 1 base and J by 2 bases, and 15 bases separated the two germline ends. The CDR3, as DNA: TGCAGTGCTAGAGTCACAGGGTTTTTAGCCTACAATGAGCAGTTCTTC. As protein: CSARVTGFLAYNEQFF.